The clone carrying this TCR beta chain has just a few counts. What it binds is unknown. This record belongs to a study of beta chain features in type 1 diabetes. General study findings and limits: These data did not resolve whether HLA type affects TCRB rearrangement. Comparison showed that naive, central memory and Treg TCRB repertoires appeared more similar among patients than among healthy donors.

Central memory, naive, regulatory and stem cell-like memory CD4+ cells were sorted by CD45RO/CCR7/CD25/CD127/CD95/CD27. Sequencing targeted expressed TCRB transcripts, as all isolated RNA had been reverse transcribed. The protocol was immunoSEQ multiplex PCR, while the TCRdb copy is restricted to in-frame clones and leaves out a portion. The sample has under 300,000 clones, roughly 8% seen once; the top ten hold more than 1%. This CDR3 comprises 15 residues. CDR1 is SGDLS, CDR2 YYNGEE, per germline. V dropped 0 bases and J dropped 7 bases, with 13 bases sitting between them. This rearrangement joins TRBV9 to TRBJ2-2; no firm D call. The receptor was derived from a young woman in good health. Sequenced sample: central memory CD4+ T cells from blood. The CDR3 spells CASSVAITVGGELFF. The CDR3 coding sequence is TGTGCCAGCAGCGTAGCTATCACAGTCGGCGGGGAGCTGTTTTTT.